One sample yielded the 32 T cell receptor beta chains listed below, sequenced in a study of beta chain features in type 1 diabetes. Their antigen targets remain unknown. Study-wide findings and caveats: There was a moderate but significant shortening of TCRB CDR3s in all four CD4+ subsets of Type 1 diabetes patients.

TCRB transcripts that were expressed got sequenced, as all of the isolated RNA had been reverse transcribed. Profiled with immunoSEQ multiplex PCR; TCRdb holds only in-frame clones, not every one. The table lists 120,000 or so clones, around 17% of them singletons. Sequencing was carried out using central memory CD4+ T cells from blood. All receptors come from a man aged 25 to 40 with type 1 diabetes.

J is TRBJ1-2 and V is TRBV30; D not certain. Trimming stripped 2 bases from V and 5 bases from J, with 15 bases between. The germline CDR1 and CDR2 sequences are GTSNPN and SVGIG (reference sequence). The CDR3 has 14 residues. The CDR3 region has the DNA TGTGCCTGGAGTCCCCTCAGAGCGGGATATGGCTACACCTTC. It translates to CAWSPLRAGYGYTF.

The table lists this clone with a few counts. The DNA for the CDR3 is TGCAGCGCGACAGGGTACGGGCCGCGGGGCTACACCTTC. This codes for CSATGYGPRGYTF. This chain uses TRBV29-1 with TRBJ1-2, with 7 bases lining up with TRBD1. This CDR3 spans 13 amino acids. Germline lookup yields CDR1 SQVTM and CDR2 ANQGSEA. V shed 7 bases and J 8 bases; nucleotides not matched to a gene: 13.

The chain links TRBV25-1 to TRBJ1-4; 7 bases match TRBD1. Losses at the gene ends were 1 base for V and 8 bases for J; bases not matched to a gene: 7. This CDR3 comprises 15 residues. Germline values: CDR1 MGHDK, CDR2 SYGVNS. CDR3 nucleotide sequence: TGTGCCAGCAGTGAATTCACAGGGGTACGAGAAAAACTGTTTTTT. Amino acids: CASSEFTGVREKLFF.

There are a few counts of this clone. V usage is TRBV14 and J usage is TRBJ1-1; no clear D gene. CDR1 is SGHDN, CDR2 FVKESK, per germline. The CDR3 is 12 residues long. Between the trimmed V and J ends, which lost 0 bases and 11 bases, there was a span of 10 bases. CDR3 sequence reads: CASSQEEGRAFF. CDR3 sequence (DNA): TGTGCCAGCAGCCAAGAGGAGGGTCGGGCTTTCTTT.

This clone showed up many times. The rearrangement uses TRBV7-9 and TRBJ2-3; D gene ambiguous. Germline V gives CDR1 SEHNR, CDR2 FQNEAQ (reference sequence). Trimming took off 5 bases at V and 3 bases at J, with 6 bases between the two ends. The CDR3 has 12 residues. The CDR3 loop reads CASSLPTDTQYF. The CDR3 DNA sequence: TGTGCCAGCAGCCTGCCGACAGATACGCAGTATTTT.

This chain joins TRBV2 and TRBJ2-5; a weak D match, TRBD1 (5 bases). Germline CDR1 is SNHLY and CDR2 is FYNNEI. V was cut by 7 bases and J by 4 bases, with 13 bases left in between. The CDR3 extends over 13 amino acids. The CDR3 nucleotides read TGTGCCAGCACCAAAACAGGTGGAGAGACCCAGTACTTC. Amino acids: CASTKTGGETQYF.

This clone was observed a few times. The rearrangement joins TRBV27 to TRBJ2-1; D is ambiguous. This CDR3 contains 13 residues. Germline V CDR1 and CDR2: MNHEY, SMNVEV (reference sequence). V lost 7 bases, J lost 5 bases, and 12 bases lay in between. CDR3 sequence: CASKGWNNNEQFF. The CDR3, as DNA: TGTGCCAGCAAGGGTTGGAATAACAATGAGCAGTTCTTC.

The V gene is TRBV2, the J gene TRBJ1-6, with 7 bases identical to TRBD1. V shed 5 bases and J 8 bases; nucleotides not matched to a gene: 6. Germline loops: CDR1 SNHLY, CDR2 FYNNEI. The CDR3 sequence is 14 residues long. The CDR3 spells CASSPGTDYSPLHF. The CDR3 nucleotides are TGTGCCAGCAGTCCCGGGACAGACTATTCACCCCTCCACTTT.

This clone has only a few counts. This rearrangement joins TRBV27 to TRBJ2-2, with 9 bases lining up with TRBD1. After removal of 7 bases from V and 3 bases from J, the junction contained 12 bases not matched to a gene. Germline CDR1 MNHEY, CDR2 SMNVEV (reference sequence). This CDR3 spans 17 amino acids. The CDR3 DNA follows: TGTGCCAGCACCACCCCCACGGGACAGGGACACACCGGGGAGCTGTTTTTT. It yields the protein CASTTPTGQGHTGELFF.

This clone showed up just a few times. The chain links TRBV2 to TRBJ2-3; 11 bases map to TRBD2. CDR1 is SNHLY and CDR2 is FYNNEI in the germline V gene. The J segment lost 6 bases and the V segment lost 8 bases, leaving 19 bases of the junction unmatched. The CDR3 has 18 residues. This CDR3 reads CASVTTPTSGGQKDTQYF. CDR3 nucleotides: TGTGCCAGCGTTACAACTCCCACTAGCGGGGGCCAGAAGGATACGCAGTATTTT. Full variable domain (rest looked up from reference TRBV2 and TRBJ2-3): EPEVTQTPSHQVTQMGQEVILRCVPISNHLYFYWYRQILGQKVEFLVSFYNNEISEKSEIFDDQFSVERPDGSNFTLKIRSTKLEDSAMYFCASVTTPTSGGQKDTQYFGPGTRLTVL.

This clone occurred a few times. The chain employs TRBV10-3 and TRBJ1-5; 12 bases match TRBD1. The CDR3 covers 16 residues. The ends lost 2 bases at V and 6 bases at J; junction bases unmatched: 5. CDR1 and CDR2 (germline): ENHRY, SYGVKD. The CDR3 is CAISERDRGQGQPQHF. The DNA of the CDR3 is TGTGCCATCAGTGAGAGGGACAGGGGGCAAGGTCAGCCCCAGCATTTT.

This clone turned up a few times. The chain links TRBV4-3 to TRBJ2-3; D is uncertain. V lost 1 base and J lost 2, with 13 bases in between. The CDR3 contains 16 residues. Germline CDR1 LGHNA, CDR2 YSLEER. The CDR3 here is CASSQGATLNTDTQYF. Here the CDR3 DNA reads TGCGCCAGCAGCCAAGGGGCAACCCTTAACACAGATACGCAGTATTTT.

The CDR3, as DNA: TGTGCCAGCAGCTTATATAGTACGAACACTGAAGCTTTCTTT. Its translation is CASSLYSTNTEAFF. This rearrangement joins TRBV7-9 to TRBJ1-1; no clear D gene. CDR1 and CDR2 from the germline V gene are SEHNR and FQNEAQ (reference sequence). Trimming took off 2 bases at V and 1 base at J, with 8 bases between the two ends. The CDR3 sequence is 14 residues long.

This clone was seen a few times. The chain is built from TRBV29-1 and TRBJ2-2, with D possibly TRBD1 on 5 matching bases. The CDR3 sequence is 14 residues long. CDR1 and CDR2 from the germline V gene are SQVTM and ANQGSEA. V was clipped by 5 bases and J by 4 bases, with 14 bases between them. CDR3 bases: TGCAGCGTTACCGGGCAGGGTGGCACCGGGGAGCTGTTTTTT. It specifies CSVTGQGGTGELFF.

Only a few counts were recorded for this clone. J is TRBJ2-7 and V is TRBV5-4; 11 nucleotides match TRBD2. Germline CDR1 is SGHNT and CDR2 is YYREEE (reference sequence). Losses at the gene ends were 3 bases for V and 7 bases for J; bases not matched to a gene: 9. CDR3 length: 15 residues. In DNA, the CDR3 is TGTGCCAGCAGCTCTTCGACTAGCGGGGAGCAGGAGCAGTACTTC. Translated: CASSSSTSGEQEQYF.

The chain joins TRBV11-2 to TRBJ2-3, with a tentative D call TRBD2 (5 bases). Trimming left V 5 bases short and J 15 bases short, with 21 bases between. The CDR3 is 13 residues long. Germline CDR1 and CDR2: SGHAT and FQNNGV. The CDR3 nucleotides read TGTGCCAGCAGCCCCGGTTATAGCGCGGCCCTTTATTTT. This sequence encodes CASSPGYSAALYF.

This clone showed up just a few times. V gene TRBV29-1 combines with J gene TRBJ2-6; D is ambiguous. The CDR3 contains 13 residues. Germline lookup yields CDR1 SQVTM and CDR2 ANQGSEA. V was cut by 7 bases and J by 1 base, with 8 bases left in between. In DNA form, the CDR3 reads TGCAGCGGTCTGGGGTCTGGGGCCAACGTCCTGACTTTC. This gives the protein CSGLGSGANVLTF.

The table lists this clone with a few counts. This chain joins TRBV4-3 and TRBJ1-2, with 7 bases aligning to TRBD1. With V trimmed by 4 bases and J by 2 bases, 7 bases remained unmatched. Germline-derived CDR1 and CDR2 are LGHNA and YSLEER. This CDR3 spans 15 amino acids. The CDR3 protein is CASSRSDRSNYGYTF. For the CDR3, the DNA is TGCGCCAGCAGCCGCTCGGACAGGTCCAACTATGGCTACACCTTC.

With respect to this clone: Other DNA sequences in this sample translate to the same CDR3. The J gene is TRBJ1-5, the V gene TRBV30; D is perhaps TRBD1 (5 bases). The CDR3 length is 13 residues. CDR1 and CDR2 (germline): GTSNPN, SVGIG (reference sequence). Trimming cost V 0 bases and J 5 bases, with 8 bases left between them. This CDR3 is CAWSVGGDQPQHF. The CDR3 DNA sequence: TGTGCCTGGAGTGTGGGGGGGGATCAGCCCCAGCATTTT.

The table lists this clone with many counts. The rearrangement links TRBV30 to TRBJ1-6; TRBD1 is a possible D gene (5 bases). The CDR3 runs 15 residues. Trimming stripped 5 bases from V and 8 bases from J, with 19 bases between. Germline V gene lookup returns CDR1 GTSNPN and CDR2 SVGIG (reference sequence). CDR3 sequence: CAWPLRAQGYSPLHF. In nucleotides, the CDR3 is TGTGCCTGGCCCCTGAGGGCCCAGGGCTATTCACCCCTCCACTTT.

V gene TRBV4-3 combines with J gene TRBJ2-1; D not resolved. V lost 4 bases and J lost 7, with 11 bases in between. The CDR3 consists of 13 residues. Germline V lookup: CDR1 LGHNA, CDR2 YSLEER. The CDR3 DNA reads TGCGCCAGCAGCCCAGACGATGGGAATGAGCAGTTCTTC. Protein product: CASSPDDGNEQFF.

This clone was seen a handful of times. The DNA for the CDR3 is TGTGCCAGAAGCTTGGACAGGGCTTTTGTCAATGAGCAGTTCTTC. Its translation is CARSLDRAFVNEQFF. J is TRBJ2-1 and V is TRBV5-3; the D gene is possibly TRBD1 (6 bases). TRBV5-3 is identified as an open reading frame with a role that is uncertain. V was cut by 0 bases and J by 6 bases, with 13 bases left in between. The length of the CDR3 is 15 residues.

Worth noting for this clone: At one boundary the junction diverges from the germline segment, which might be a read error. This rearrangement joins TRBV10-3 to TRBJ1-6; no reliable D call. In germline, CDR1 is ENHRY, CDR2 SYGVKD. The CDR3 covers 13 residues. CDR3 coding DNA: TGTGCCAGCAGTTACCGGGTGTATTCACCCCTCCACTTT. It yields the protein CASSYRVYSPLHF.

The gene calls are TRBV28 and TRBJ2-2; tentatively, D is TRBD1 (5 bases). The CDR3 contains 13 residues. Trimming shortened V by 1 base and J by 7 bases, and 7 bases separated the two germline ends. The V gene's germline CDR1 is MDHEN and CDR2 SYDVKM. This chain's CDR3 is CASSLSGNGELFF. The CDR3 DNA reads TGTGCCAGCAGTTTATCAGGGAACGGGGAGCTGTTTTTT.

This clone turned up a few times. The V gene is TRBV30, the J gene TRBJ2-7, with D possibly being TRBD1 (6 bases). Germline lookup yields CDR1 GTSNPN and CDR2 SVGIG (reference sequence). This CDR3 region has 13 residues. The V end lost 4 bases, the J end lost 2 bases, and 12 bases lay between the germline ends. CDR3 loop: CAWKGVIPYEQYF. The DNA for the CDR3 is TGTGCCTGGAAGGGGGTAATCCCCTACGAGCAGTACTTC.

In this sample, this clone turned up a few times. This rearrangement joins TRBV28 to TRBJ1-2; D remains unclear. This CDR3 spans 14 amino acids. Per germline, CDR1 MDHEN and CDR2 SYDVKM. The V end lost 4 bases, the J end lost 6 bases, and 15 bases lay between the germline ends. DNA for the CDR3: TGTGCCAGCAGTTCATTGGATGGTATTAATGGCTACACCTTC. Protein sequence: CASSSLDGINGYTF.

The CDR3 bases are TGCGCCAGCAGCTTGGGCAGGGTGAGGACCGGGGAGCTGTTTTTT. Encoded protein: CASSLGRVRTGELFF. V is TRBV5-1 and J is TRBJ2-2, with D possibly being TRBD1 (5 bases). The V gene's germline CDR1 is SGHRS and CDR2 YFSETQ. Trimming shortened V by 0 bases and J by 5 bases, and 11 bases separated the two germline ends. The CDR3 has 15 residues.

This clone was counted only a few times. The rearrangement links TRBV10-3 to TRBJ2-7, with D perhaps assigned TRBD1 or TRBD2 (5 bases each). Trimming shortened V by 11 bases and J by 6 bases, and 20 bases separated the two germline ends. Germline CDR1 reads ENHRY; CDR2 reads SYGVKD. This CDR3 has 13 amino acids. CDR3 coding DNA: TGTGCCGTGAGGGGCGTTCTGGGCCCCGAGCAGTACTTC. Amino acids: CAVRGVLGPEQYF.

The chain links TRBV5-1 to TRBJ2-3; 8 positions agree with TRBD1. With V trimmed by 3 bases and J by 0 bases, 3 bases remained unmatched. The germline V gene encodes CDR1 SGHRS and CDR2 YFSETQ. This CDR3 spans 15 amino acids. The CDR3 protein is CASSWRQGSTDTQYF. Here the CDR3 DNA reads TGCGCCAGCAGCTGGCGACAGGGGAGCACAGATACGCAGTATTTT.

The rearrangement joins TRBV7-2 to TRBJ1-4; no clear D. This CDR3 contains 15 residues. Germline lookup yields CDR1 SGHTA and CDR2 FQGNSA. The V gene lost 5 bases and the J gene lost 0 bases, with 10 bases spanning the gap. The CDR3 DNA is TGTGCCAGCAGCCCCGGGTCCGCAACTAATGAAAAACTGTTTTTT. The encoded protein is CASSPGSATNEKLFF.

There are a few counts of this clone. V is TRBV4-3 and J is TRBJ2-1, with TRBD2 as a possible D gene (5 bases). The CDR3 consists of 13 residues. CDR1 is LGHNA, CDR2 YSLEER, per germline. Trimming pared 5 bases from V and 1 base from J, leaving 6 bases between. CDR3 in DNA: TGCGCCAGCAGCTCGGGGTCCTACAATGAGCAGTTCTTC. This encodes CASSSGSYNEQFF.

The chain couples TRBV29-1 to TRBJ2-3; 8 bases map to TRBD2. Germline trimming cut 4 bases from V and 4 bases from J; bases unmatched to any gene: 4. This CDR3 spans 13 amino acids. Looked up from germline, CDR1 is SQVTM and CDR2 is ANQGSEA. Here the CDR3 DNA reads TGCAGCGTTGCGGGGGGGCTCTCAGATACGCAGTATTTT. Residues: CSVAGGLSDTQYF.